Listed below are T cell receptor beta chains from one sample, sequenced in a study of radiotherapy plus CTLA-4 blockade in lung cancer. Only in-frame clones appear in the TCRdb table, and some are missing; sequencing was by immunoSEQ multiplex PCR. The profile covers roughly 77,000 clones, with just under 75% appearing a single time and approximately 10% taken by the ten largest. The sample here was peripheral blood, taken from a patient treated with radiotherapy plus ipilimumab. Source of these receptors: a human donor with non-small cell lung cancer whose response to radiotherapy plus ipilimumab could not be evaluated. The CDR3 runs from the conserved cysteine through the conserved F or W. The order of the fields is CDR3 DNA, CDR3 protein, clone size, D gene, J gene, V gene. A D gene is named only where the DNA matches it firmly. Some rows have no size entry. The others give once, few or many, or a class for an expanded clone.

CDR3nt: TGTGCCAGCAGCACCGGACTGGCCACCGGGGAGCTGTTTTTT
CDR3aa: CASSTGLATGELFF
abundance: once
d_gene: -
j_gene: TRBJ2-2
v_gene: TRBV9

CDR3nt: TGTGCCAGCTCTACCTTCGGGCGGGGAGAGAACACTGAAGCTTTCTTT
CDR3aa: CASSTFGRGENTEAFF
abundance: few
d_gene: -
j_gene: TRBJ1-1
v_gene: TRBV18

CDR3nt: TGTGCCAGCAGTTGGACTAGCGGGGGGGCCTATGAAGATACGCAGTATTTT
CDR3aa: CASSWTSGGAYEDTQYF
abundance: -
d_gene: TRBD2
j_gene: TRBJ2-3
v_gene: TRBV2

CDR3nt: TGTGCCAGTAGTATAAATCGCGGAGAGACCCAGTACTTC
CDR3aa: CASSINRGETQYF
abundance: -
d_gene: -
j_gene: TRBJ2-5
v_gene: TRBV19

CDR3nt: TGTGCCAGCACCCTTCTTCTGACAGGGGGCCAAGAGACCCAGTACTTC
CDR3aa: CASTLLLTGGQETQYF
abundance: -
d_gene: TRBD1
j_gene: TRBJ2-5
v_gene: TRBV7-9

CDR3nt: TGTGCCAGCACCCGGACTAGCGGGAGTGTCTACAATGAGCAGTTCTTC
CDR3aa: CASTRTSGSVYNEQFF
abundance: -
d_gene: TRBD2
j_gene: TRBJ2-1
v_gene: TRBV7-9

CDR3nt: TGCAGCGTTGGGGACAGCGTCATCACTGAAGCTTTCTTT
CDR3aa: CSVGDSVITEAFF
abundance: -
d_gene: TRBD1
j_gene: TRBJ1-1
v_gene: TRBV29-1

CDR3nt: TGTGCCAGCAGCAAAGGGGGAGACTCCTACGAGCAGTACTTC
CDR3aa: CASSKGGDSYEQYF
abundance: -
d_gene: -
j_gene: TRBJ2-7
v_gene: TRBV21-1

CDR3nt: TGTGCCAGCAGCTTAGGCCTCTTCCGTCGGCGGAACTACAATGAGCAGTTCTTC
CDR3aa: CASSLGLFRRRNYNEQFF
abundance: once
d_gene: -
j_gene: TRBJ2-1
v_gene: TRBV7-2

CDR3nt: TGTGCCACCGAACCCGGGGCGGGGGTGACTGAAGCTTTCTTT
CDR3aa: CATEPGAGVTEAFF
abundance: -
d_gene: -
j_gene: TRBJ1-1
v_gene: TRBV19

CDR3nt: TGTGCCAGCAGAGCGGAAGCTAACACCGGGGAGCTGTTTTTT
CDR3aa: CASRAEANTGELFF
abundance: -
d_gene: -
j_gene: TRBJ2-2
v_gene: TRBV2

CDR3nt: TGTGCCAGCAGCGTAGACGGTCCGGCAGGTGGAAACACCATATATTTT
CDR3aa: CASSVDGPAGGNTIYF
abundance: -
d_gene: -
j_gene: TRBJ1-3
v_gene: TRBV9

CDR3nt: TGTGCCTGGAGTGTACCGCGGGGGGGCCTAGGGACCCAGTACTTC
CDR3aa: CAWSVPRGGLGTQYF
abundance: -
d_gene: TRBD2
j_gene: TRBJ2-5
v_gene: TRBV30

CDR3nt: TGTGCCATCAGCGACGGAGATCAGGGGTTCTCTGGAAACACCATATATTTT
CDR3aa: CAISDGDQGFSGNTIYF
abundance: -
d_gene: -
j_gene: TRBJ1-3
v_gene: TRBV10-3

CDR3nt: TGTGCCAGCACTTTTCCGGGGGTCTACGAGCAGTACTTC
CDR3aa: CASTFPGVYEQYF
abundance: -
d_gene: -
j_gene: TRBJ2-7
v_gene: TRBV6-5

CDR3nt: TGCGCCAGCAGCTTGTCTCCAGGTCGATTTGGGGGGGCCAACGTCCTGACTTTC
CDR3aa: CASSLSPGRFGGANVLTF
abundance: -
d_gene: -
j_gene: TRBJ2-6
v_gene: TRBV5-1

CDR3nt: TGTGCCATCAGTGCAGGAGGGGAAGCAGGGGGGCACGGGGAGCTGTTTTTT
CDR3aa: CAISAGGEAGGHGELFF
abundance: -
d_gene: -
j_gene: TRBJ2-2
v_gene: TRBV10-3

CDR3nt: TGTGCCAGTAGTCAGGGGCTACATCAGCCCCAGCATTTT
CDR3aa: CASSQGLHQPQHF
abundance: few
d_gene: -
j_gene: TRBJ1-5
v_gene: TRBV19

CDR3nt: TGTGCCAGCAGCTTGGGGTCAGGGGGCCAGATCACTGAAGCTTTCTTT
CDR3aa: CASSLGSGGQITEAFF
abundance: -
d_gene: TRBD1
j_gene: TRBJ1-1
v_gene: TRBV7-3

CDR3nt: TGCGCCAGCAGCTTTGGACAGGGTAAAGAAAAACTGTTTTTT
CDR3aa: CASSFGQGKEKLFF
abundance: -
d_gene: TRBD1
j_gene: TRBJ1-4
v_gene: TRBV5-1

CDR3nt: TGCGCCAGCAGCTCAGGACTAGCGGGAGAAGAGACCCAGTACTTC
CDR3aa: CASSSGLAGEETQYF
abundance: -
d_gene: TRBD2
j_gene: TRBJ2-5
v_gene: TRBV5-1

CDR3nt: TGCAGCGTTGCACAGGGGGCTTTTTCCTACGAGCAGTACTTC
CDR3aa: CSVAQGAFSYEQYF
abundance: few
d_gene: TRBD1
j_gene: TRBJ2-7
v_gene: TRBV29-1

CDR3nt: TGTGCCAGCGGGCGGACAGGGGGCCAGCCCCAGCATTTT
CDR3aa: CASGRTGGQPQHF
abundance: -
d_gene: TRBD1
j_gene: TRBJ1-5
v_gene: TRBV6-1

CDR3nt: TGTGCCAGCAGCTTAGGCCTAGCTGTGACCCAGTACTTC
CDR3aa: CASSLGLAVTQYF
abundance: -
d_gene: -
j_gene: TRBJ2-5
v_gene: TRBV7-8

CDR3nt: TGTGCCAGCAGCTTGTCTCCGGTCGAGCAGTACTTC
CDR3aa: CASSLSPVEQYF
abundance: -
d_gene: -
j_gene: TRBJ2-7
v_gene: TRBV5-6

CDR3nt: TGTGCCAGCAGCCTTGGGGGTAGCGGGCGCTACGAGCAGTACTTC
CDR3aa: CASSLGGSGRYEQYF
abundance: -
d_gene: TRBD2
j_gene: TRBJ2-7
v_gene: TRBV7-9

CDR3nt: TGTGTCCCGTATGGCTACACCTTC
CDR3aa: CVPYGYTF
abundance: -
d_gene: -
j_gene: TRBJ1-2
v_gene: TRBV19

CDR3nt: TGTGCCAGCAGTTTACGGCGGGGGGGCTCGAGATCCTACAATGAGCAGTTCTTC
CDR3aa: CASSLRRGGSRSYNEQFF
abundance: -
d_gene: TRBD2
j_gene: TRBJ2-1
v_gene: TRBV28

CDR3nt: TGTGCCAGCAGATTATCGGCAGGGGAAAACATTCAGTACTTC
CDR3aa: CASRLSAGENIQYF
abundance: -
d_gene: -
j_gene: TRBJ2-4
v_gene: TRBV6-5

CDR3nt: TGTGCCAGCAGTTACTCACGGAGTGCAACTAATGAAAAACTGTTTTTT
CDR3aa: CASSYSRSATNEKLFF
abundance: -
d_gene: -
j_gene: TRBJ1-4
v_gene: TRBV6-5

CDR3nt: TGTGCCAGCTCGGGGTTCAGTTCACCCCTCCACTTT
CDR3aa: CASSGFSSPLHF
abundance: -
d_gene: -
j_gene: TRBJ1-6
v_gene: TRBV9

CDR3nt: TGTGCCAGCAGACCCGGGAGTGGGACAGGGAACACCGGGGAGCTGTTTTTT
CDR3aa: CASRPGSGTGNTGELFF
abundance: -
d_gene: TRBD1
j_gene: TRBJ2-2
v_gene: TRBV4-2

CDR3nt: TGTGCCAGCAGCTTAGAAGGTAACAGCTTCACAGATACGCAGTATTTT
CDR3aa: CASSLEGNSFTDTQYF
abundance: -
d_gene: -
j_gene: TRBJ2-3
v_gene: TRBV7-9

CDR3nt: TGCGCCAGCAGCCAAGTTCGCCTAGGCGGCTACACCTTC
CDR3aa: CASSQVRLGGYTF
abundance: once
d_gene: -
j_gene: TRBJ1-2
v_gene: TRBV4-1

CDR3nt: TGTGCCAGCAGTCGGGACAGGGGAAACACTGAAGCTTTCTTT
CDR3aa: CASSRDRGNTEAFF
abundance: -
d_gene: TRBD1
j_gene: TRBJ1-1
v_gene: TRBV6-5

CDR3nt: TGTGCCAGCAGTTACGGCTGGTCTAATGAAAAACTGTTTTTT
CDR3aa: CASSYGWSNEKLFF
abundance: -
d_gene: -
j_gene: TRBJ1-4
v_gene: TRBV6-6

CDR3nt: TGCGCCAGCAGCTTGGATCAGGGTCACGAGCAGTACTTC
CDR3aa: CASSLDQGHEQYF
abundance: -
d_gene: -
j_gene: TRBJ2-7
v_gene: TRBV5-1

CDR3nt: TGTGCCAGCAGCAAAGGGACAGGGTACGACAAAAACATTCAGTACTTC
CDR3aa: CASSKGTGYDKNIQYF
abundance: -
d_gene: TRBD1
j_gene: TRBJ2-4
v_gene: TRBV27

CDR3nt: TGTGCCAGTTGTGAGGTTGGGACTAGCACAAACGGTGACACCGGGGAGCTGTTTTTT
CDR3aa: CASCEVGTSTNGDTGELFF
abundance: once
d_gene: TRBD2
j_gene: TRBJ2-2
v_gene: TRBV27

CDR3nt: TGCGCCAGCAGCCCCGGGACAGGGGGATACAATGAGCAGTTCTTC
CDR3aa: CASSPGTGGYNEQFF
abundance: -
d_gene: TRBD1
j_gene: TRBJ2-1
v_gene: TRBV5-1

CDR3nt: TGTGCCGGGAATACTCATGGCTACACCTTC
CDR3aa: CAGNTHGYTF
abundance: once
d_gene: -
j_gene: TRBJ1-2
v_gene: TRBV30

CDR3nt: TGTGCCAGTAGCACCAGGTACTATGAGCAGTTCTTC
CDR3aa: CASSTRYYEQFF
abundance: -
d_gene: -
j_gene: TRBJ2-1
v_gene: TRBV19